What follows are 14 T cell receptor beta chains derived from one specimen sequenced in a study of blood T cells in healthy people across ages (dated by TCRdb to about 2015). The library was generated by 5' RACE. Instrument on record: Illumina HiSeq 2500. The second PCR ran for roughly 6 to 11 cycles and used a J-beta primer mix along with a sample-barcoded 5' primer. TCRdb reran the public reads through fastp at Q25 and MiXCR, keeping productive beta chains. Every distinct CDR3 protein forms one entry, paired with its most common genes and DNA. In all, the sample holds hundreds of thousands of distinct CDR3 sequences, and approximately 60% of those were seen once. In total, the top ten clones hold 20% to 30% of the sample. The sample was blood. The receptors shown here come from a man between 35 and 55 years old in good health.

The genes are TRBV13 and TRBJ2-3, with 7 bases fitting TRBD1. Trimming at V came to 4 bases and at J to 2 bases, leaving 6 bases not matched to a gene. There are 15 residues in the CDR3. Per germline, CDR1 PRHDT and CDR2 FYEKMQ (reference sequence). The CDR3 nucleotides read TGTGCCAGCAGCTCGAAGGACAGGAACACAGATACGCAGTATTTT. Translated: CASSSKDRNTDTQYF.

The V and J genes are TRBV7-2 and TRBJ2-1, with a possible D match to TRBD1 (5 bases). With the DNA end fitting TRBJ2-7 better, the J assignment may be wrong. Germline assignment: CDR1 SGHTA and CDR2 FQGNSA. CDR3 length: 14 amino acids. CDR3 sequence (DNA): TGTGCCAGCAGCCCAACAACAGGAGTCCCCGAGCAGTACTTC. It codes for CASSPTTGVPEQYF.

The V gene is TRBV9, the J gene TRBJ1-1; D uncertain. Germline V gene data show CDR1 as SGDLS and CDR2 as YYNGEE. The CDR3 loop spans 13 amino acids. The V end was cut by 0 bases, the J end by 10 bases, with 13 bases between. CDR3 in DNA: TGTGCCAGCAGCGTAGATGTGGGAGGGCTAGCTTTCTTT. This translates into CASSVDVGGLAFF.

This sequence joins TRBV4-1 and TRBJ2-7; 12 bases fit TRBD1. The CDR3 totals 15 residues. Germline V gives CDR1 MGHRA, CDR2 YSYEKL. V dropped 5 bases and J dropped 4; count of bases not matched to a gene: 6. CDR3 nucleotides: TGCGCCAGCAGCGTACTGGGACAGGGGGCTTACGAGCAGTACTTC. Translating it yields CASSVLGQGAYEQYF.

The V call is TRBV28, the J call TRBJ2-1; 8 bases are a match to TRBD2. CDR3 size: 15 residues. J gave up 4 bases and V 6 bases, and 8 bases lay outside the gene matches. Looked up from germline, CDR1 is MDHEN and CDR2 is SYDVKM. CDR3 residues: CASSLGGAFYNEQFF. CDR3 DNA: TGTGCCAGCAGCCTCGGGGGGGCCTTTTACAATGAGCAGTTCTTC.

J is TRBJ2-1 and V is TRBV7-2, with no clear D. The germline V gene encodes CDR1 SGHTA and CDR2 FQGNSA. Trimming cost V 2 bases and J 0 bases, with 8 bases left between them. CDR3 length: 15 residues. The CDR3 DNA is TGTGCCAGCAGCTTATTCGGTAGCTCCTACAATGAGCAGTTCTTC. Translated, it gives CASSLFGSSYNEQFF.

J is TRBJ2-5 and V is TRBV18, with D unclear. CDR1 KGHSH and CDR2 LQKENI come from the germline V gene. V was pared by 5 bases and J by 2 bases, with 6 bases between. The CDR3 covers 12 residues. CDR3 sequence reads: CASSEKQETQYF. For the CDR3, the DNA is TGTGCCAGCTCAGAGAAACAAGAGACCCAGTACTTC.

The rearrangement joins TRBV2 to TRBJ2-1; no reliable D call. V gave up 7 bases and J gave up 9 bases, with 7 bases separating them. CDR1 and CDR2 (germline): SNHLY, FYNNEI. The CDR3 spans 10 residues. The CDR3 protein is CASKVSEQFF. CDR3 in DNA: TGTGCCAGCAAAGTCAGTGAGCAGTTCTTC. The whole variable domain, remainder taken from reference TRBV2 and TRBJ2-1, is EPEVTQTPSHQVTQMGQEVILRCVPISNHLYFYWYRQILGQKVEFLVSFYNNEISEKSEIFDDQFSVERPDGSNFTLKIRSTKLEDSAMYFCASKVSEQFFGPGTRLTVL.

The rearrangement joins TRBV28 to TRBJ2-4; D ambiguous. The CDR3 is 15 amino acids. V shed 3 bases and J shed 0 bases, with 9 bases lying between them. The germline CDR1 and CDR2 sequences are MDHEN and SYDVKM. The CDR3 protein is CASSLSSLAKNIQYF. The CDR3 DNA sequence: TGTGCCAGCAGTTTGTCGTCCCTAGCCAAAAACATTCAGTACTTC. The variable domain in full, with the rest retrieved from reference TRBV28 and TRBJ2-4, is DVKVTQSSRYLVKRTGEKVFLECVQDMDHENMFWYRQDPGLGLRLIYFSYDVKMKEKGDIPEGYSVSREKKERFSLILESASTNQTSMYLCASSLSSLAKNIQYFGAGTRLSVL.

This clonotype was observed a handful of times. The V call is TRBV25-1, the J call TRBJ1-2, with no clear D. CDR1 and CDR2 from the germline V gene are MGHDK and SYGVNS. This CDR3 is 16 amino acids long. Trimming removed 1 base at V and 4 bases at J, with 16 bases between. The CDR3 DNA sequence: TGTGCCAGCAGTGAATCTTCATATGAGGTTCGCTATGGCTACACCTTC. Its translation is CASSESSYEVRYGYTF.

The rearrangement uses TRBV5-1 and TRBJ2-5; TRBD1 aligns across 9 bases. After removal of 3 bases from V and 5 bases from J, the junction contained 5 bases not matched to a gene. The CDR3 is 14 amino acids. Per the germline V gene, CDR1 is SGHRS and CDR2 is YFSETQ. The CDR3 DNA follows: TGCGCCAGCAGCTCCACGACAGGGGGTGAGACCCAGTACTTC. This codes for CASSSTTGGETQYF.

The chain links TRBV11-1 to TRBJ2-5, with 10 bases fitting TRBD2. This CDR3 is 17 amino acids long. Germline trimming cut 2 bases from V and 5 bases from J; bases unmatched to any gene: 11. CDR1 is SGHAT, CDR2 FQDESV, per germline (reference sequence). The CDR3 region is CASSLRPSGSVGETQYF. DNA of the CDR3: TGTGCCAGCAGCTTAAGGCCTAGCGGGAGCGTCGGGGAGACCCAGTACTTC. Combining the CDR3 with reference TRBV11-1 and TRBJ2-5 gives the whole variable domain EAEVAQSPRYKITEKSQAVAFWCDPISGHATLYWYRQILGQGPELLVQFQDESVVDDSQLPKDRFSAERLKGVDSTLKIQPAELGDSAMYLCASSLRPSGSVGETQYFGPGTRLLVL.

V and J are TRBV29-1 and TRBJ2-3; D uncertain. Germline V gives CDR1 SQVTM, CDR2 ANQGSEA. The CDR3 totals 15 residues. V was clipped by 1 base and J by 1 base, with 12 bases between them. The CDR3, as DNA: TGCAGCGTTGAAGCCCGCGGCCAGCGCACAGATACGCAGTATTTT. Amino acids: CSVEARGQRTDTQYF.

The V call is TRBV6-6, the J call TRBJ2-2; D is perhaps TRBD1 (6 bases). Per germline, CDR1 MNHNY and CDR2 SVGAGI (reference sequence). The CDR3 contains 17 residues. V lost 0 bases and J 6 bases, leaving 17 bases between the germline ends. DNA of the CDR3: TGTGCCAGCAGTTACTCGAGGCAGGGGAAGGTAGCCGGGGAGCTGTTTTTT. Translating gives CASSYSRQGKVAGELFF.